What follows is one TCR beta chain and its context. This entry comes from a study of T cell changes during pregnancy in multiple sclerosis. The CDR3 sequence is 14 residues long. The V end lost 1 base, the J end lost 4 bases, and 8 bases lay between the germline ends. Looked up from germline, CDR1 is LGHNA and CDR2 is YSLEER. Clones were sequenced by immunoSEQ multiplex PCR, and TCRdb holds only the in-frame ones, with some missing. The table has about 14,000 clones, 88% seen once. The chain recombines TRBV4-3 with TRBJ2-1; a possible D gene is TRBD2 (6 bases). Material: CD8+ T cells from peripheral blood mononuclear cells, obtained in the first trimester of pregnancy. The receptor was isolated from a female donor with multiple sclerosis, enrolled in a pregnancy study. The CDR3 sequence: CASSQAGVYNEQFF. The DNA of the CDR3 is TGCGCCAGCAGCCAAGCGGGAGTTTACAATGAGCAGTTCTTC.